The 31 T cell receptor beta chains presented below share a single source sample, sequenced in a study of control samples from healthy donors and cancer patients. The protocol was immunoSEQ multiplex PCR, while the TCRdb copy is restricted to in-frame clones and leaves out a portion. The sample records under 150,000 clones, roughly 89% being singletons. The sequenced sample consisted of PBMCs. Receptor source: a man aged 50-59 years with head and neck cancer.

The chain links TRBV3-1 (or the pseudogene TRBV3-2) to TRBJ2-5; TRBD2 matches 9 bases. This CDR3 is built from 15 residues. Germline values: CDR1 LGHDT, CDR2 YNNKEL (reference sequence). V dropped 4 bases and J dropped 2; count of bases not matched to a gene: 5. The DNA of the CDR3 is TGTGCCAGCAGCCTGGCGGCGGGAGGGCAAGAGACCCAGTACTTC. Translated: CASSLAAGGQETQYF.

This chain connects TRBV5-8 to TRBJ1-1; no firm D call. Trimming took 2 bases from V and 5 from J, leaving 13 bases between them. Germline V gene lookup returns CDR1 SGHTS and CDR2 YDEGEE. The CDR3 loop spans 14 amino acids. The CDR3: CASSFQVTRTEAFF. CDR3 DNA: TGTGCCAGCAGCTTTCAGGTCACGAGAACTGAAGCTTTCTTT.

This rearrangement joins TRBV6-5 to TRBJ2-1; maybe TRBD1 (5 bases). The CDR3 runs 14 residues. CDR1 is MNHEY, CDR2 SVGAGI, per germline. V was shortened by 5 bases and J by 5 bases, with 13 bases between the two germline ends. The CDR3 nucleotides are TGTGCCAGCAGTCTTCAGGGTAACCACAATGAGCAGTTCTTC. Encoded protein: CASSLQGNHNEQFF.

This rearrangement joins TRBV5-1 to TRBJ2-5; D remains ambiguous. CDR1 is SGHRS, CDR2 YFSETQ, per germline. The CDR3 contains 14 residues. Trimming stripped 0 bases from V and 2 bases from J, with 8 bases between. The CDR3 sequence is CASSLGVKQETQYF. The CDR3 nucleotides are TGCGCCAGCAGCTTGGGGGTCAAACAAGAGACCCAGTACTTC.

This sequence joins TRBV30 and TRBJ2-7; no definite D call. Germline assignment: CDR1 GTSNPN and CDR2 SVGIG (reference sequence). The ends were cut back, 0 bases at V and 2 bases at J, with 8 bases in the middle. The CDR3 sequence is 13 residues long. The CDR3 here is CAWSVAGPYEQYF. The DNA of the CDR3 is TGTGCCTGGAGTGTGGCAGGCCCCTACGAGCAGTACTTC.

The V and J genes are TRBV2 and TRBJ2-1; 8 bases line up with TRBD2. Unmatched junction bases numbered 11, after V lost 7 bases and J lost 6 bases. CDR3 length: 15 amino acids. The germline gives CDR1 SNHLY, CDR2 FYNNEI. The CDR3 region is CASKSAGGHFNEQFF. DNA of the CDR3: TGTGCCAGCAAATCGGCGGGGGGACACTTCAATGAGCAGTTCTTC.

The chain uses TRBV7-3 and TRBJ1-2; 8 bases line up with TRBD1. This CDR3 is built from 13 residues. The trim removed 5 bases at V and 3 bases at J, leaving 2 bases unmatched. Germline V lookup: CDR1 SGHTA, CDR2 FQGTGA. The DNA of the CDR3 is TGTGCCAGCAGCCCGGACAGGGACTATGGCTACACCTTC. Translating gives CASSPDRDYGYTF.

Details on this clone: The sample contains more than one DNA sequence encoding this CDR3. The chain links TRBV2 to TRBJ1-5; perhaps TRBD1 as D (6 bases). There are 17 residues in the CDR3. The V end was cut by 8 bases, the J end by 2 bases, with 22 bases between. Germline V lookup: CDR1 SNHLY, CDR2 FYNNEI. CDR3 in DNA: TGTGCCAGCGTCGGCCGAGAGGGGGGGATACGCAATCAGCCCCAGCATTTT. Its translation: CASVGREGGIRNQPQHF.

J is TRBJ1-2 and V is TRBV30; TRBD1 matches at 7 bases. The CDR3 consists of 15 residues. CDR1 and CDR2 from the germline V gene are GTSNPN and SVGIG (reference sequence). Trimming at V came to 7 bases and at J to 2 bases, leaving 13 bases not matched to a gene. The CDR3 loop reads CASPNPRQGNYGYTF. CDR3 bases: TGTGCCTCCCCGAACCCGCGACAGGGCAACTATGGCTACACCTTC.

This chain uses TRBV28 with TRBJ2-2, with TRBD1 matching over 11 bases. With V trimmed by 7 bases and J by 5 bases, 12 bases remained unmatched. The CDR3 is 17 amino acids. Per germline, CDR1 MDHEN and CDR2 SYDVKM. The CDR3 nucleotides read TGTGCCAGCACCCCTGGGCCTGGACAGGGGGCGACCGGGGAGCTGTTTTTT. Translation gives CASTPGPGQGATGELFF.

The rearrangement uses TRBV20-1 and TRBJ2-7; no firm D call. Trimming took off 3 bases at V and 7 bases at J, with 22 bases between the two ends. The length of the CDR3 is 15 residues. Germline V lookup: CDR1 DFQATT, CDR2 SNEGSKA (reference sequence). The CDR3 loop reads CSASTTDQPVGEQYF. CDR3 DNA: TGCAGTGCTAGTACCACAGACCAACCGGTAGGTGAGCAGTACTTC.

The chain is built from TRBV10-3 and TRBJ1-5, with D tentatively TRBD1 (5 bases). V was trimmed by 0 bases and J by 7 bases, leaving 7 bases between them. The CDR3 is made up of 13 amino acids. Germline lookup yields CDR1 ENHRY and CDR2 SYGVKD. CDR3 protein: CAISESGEQPQHF. In DNA, the CDR3 is TGTGCCATCAGTGAGTCAGGGGAACAGCCCCAGCATTTT.

J is TRBJ2-7 and V is TRBV3-1 (or the pseudogene TRBV3-2); D is possibly TRBD1 (6 bases). CDR3 length: 15 amino acids. Looked up from germline, CDR1 is LGHDT and CDR2 is YNNKEL (reference sequence). V shed 4 bases and J shed 0 bases, with 13 bases lying between them. In DNA, the CDR3 is TGTGCCAGCAGCCGAACACGGACAGCCTCCTACGAGCAGTACTTC. Translating gives CASSRTRTASYEQYF.

The genes are TRBV11-2 and TRBJ2-7; 9 positions agree with TRBD1. This CDR3 spans 16 amino acids. Looked up from germline, CDR1 is SGHAT and CDR2 is FQNNGV. Trimming cost V 5 bases and J 4 bases; bases outside gene matches: 12. The CDR3 loop is CASSTYPGTGTYEQYF. DNA for the CDR3: TGTGCCAGCAGCACTTACCCCGGGACAGGGACGTACGAGCAGTACTTC.

The chain carries TRBV9 and TRBJ2-1, with D maybe TRBD1 (6 bases). The germline V and J ends were trimmed by 0 bases and 3 bases, with 10 bases remaining between them. This CDR3 has 15 residues. Germline CDR1 SGDLS, CDR2 YYNGEE. CDR3 residues: CASSVGGRLYNEQFF. CDR3 DNA sequence: TGTGCCAGCAGCGTAGGGGGGCGCCTCTACAATGAGCAGTTCTTC.

The count of this clone is one. CDR3 coding DNA: TGCGCCAGCAGCCCTAGCGGGGGGCTTAACAATGAGCAGTTCTTC. It specifies CASSPSGGLNNEQFF. The chain links TRBV5-1 to TRBJ2-1, with 11 bases identical to TRBD2. The length of the CDR3 is 15 residues. Trimming cost V 4 bases and J 5 bases; bases outside gene matches: 5. CDR1 and CDR2 from the germline V gene are SGHRS and YFSETQ.

On this clone itself: Other DNA sequences in the sample encode the same CDR3. This sequence joins TRBV18 and TRBJ2-2; 13 bases align to TRBD2. Germline V gives CDR1 KGHSH, CDR2 LQKENI. The CDR3 is 15 amino acids. V was clipped by 3 bases and J by 6 bases; unmatched bases: 1. The CDR3, as DNA: TGTGCCAGCTCACCCGGACTAGCGGGGGCCGGGGAGCTGTTTTTT. Translating it yields CASSPGLAGAGELFF.

This clone was counted at least ten times. V is TRBV19 and J is TRBJ2-1; maybe TRBD2 (6 bases). The germline V gene has CDR1 LNHDA and CDR2 SQIVND (reference sequence). V lost 1 base and J lost 6, with 10 bases in between. The CDR3 has 14 amino acids. The CDR3 bases are TGTGCCAGTAGTATAGTGACTAGTATCAATGAGCAGTTCTTC. Encoded protein: CASSIVTSINEQFF.

This rearrangement joins TRBV4-1 to TRBJ2-7; perhaps TRBD1 as D (5 bases). The CDR3 covers 15 residues. Germline CDR1 is MGHRA and CDR2 is YSYEKL. V lost 0 bases to trimming and J lost 3 bases, with 12 bases between them. The CDR3 sequence: CASSQERQGSYEQYF. CDR3 DNA: TGCGCCAGCAGCCAAGAAAGGCAGGGAAGCTACGAGCAGTACTTC.

V and J are TRBV2 and TRBJ2-1; D uncertain. Deletions cut 6 bases from V and 3 bases from J, with 6 bases between. Looked up from germline, CDR1 is SNHLY and CDR2 is FYNNEI. The CDR3 covers 12 residues. The CDR3 region has the DNA TGTGCCAGCAGGGAGCGCTACAATGAGCAGTTCTTC. Translation gives CASRERYNEQFF.

The chain uses TRBV13 and TRBJ1-1, with D uncertain. CDR1 PRHDT and CDR2 FYEKMQ come from the germline V gene (reference sequence). V was shortened by 8 bases and J by 4 bases, with 26 bases between the two germline ends. This CDR3 is built from 17 residues. The CDR3 sequence: CASSGGDNLELGTEAFF. The CDR3 DNA sequence: TGTGCCAGCTCAGGTGGGGATAATCTCGAATTGGGCACTGAAGCTTTCTTT.

This clone has a single count. The chain combines TRBV6-5 with TRBJ1-2, with TRBD1 identical over 7 bases. The CDR3 extends over 15 amino acids. V gave up 2 bases and J gave up 6 bases; unmatched junction bases: 9. Germline V CDR1 and CDR2: MNHEY, SVGAGI. The CDR3 DNA reads as TGTGCCAGCAGTTACCAAGGGGGCCAGAGTAATGGCTACACCTTC. Translating it yields CASSYQGGQSNGYTF.

This chain joins TRBV6-2 or TRBV6-3 and TRBJ1-5; D is possibly TRBD1 (5 bases). CDR3 length equals 18 residues. Trimming cost V 2 bases and J 2 bases, with 19 bases left between them. The germline CDR1 and CDR2 sequences are MNHEY and SVGEGT. CDR3 protein: CASSYRREGASGNQPQHF. The CDR3 DNA is TGTGCCAGCAGTTACAGGCGGGAAGGGGCTTCGGGCAATCAGCCCCAGCATTTT.

The chain combines TRBV7-2 with TRBJ2-6; 10 positions agree with TRBD1. V was pared by 0 bases and J by 13 bases, with 6 bases of the junction left unmatched. CDR1 SGHTA and CDR2 FQGNSA come from the germline V gene. CDR3 length: 15 residues. The CDR3 protein is CASSLAPDRGKVLTF. The CDR3 region has the DNA TGTGCCAGCAGCTTAGCGCCGGACAGGGGGAAAGTCCTGACTTTC. Combining the CDR3 with reference TRBV7-2 and TRBJ2-6 gives the whole variable domain GAGVSQSPSNKVTEKGKDVELRCDPISGHTALYWYRQSLGQGLEFLIYFQGNSAPDKSGLPSDRFSAERTGGSVSTLTIQRTQQEDSAVYLCASSLAPDRGKVLTFGAGSRLTVL.

This chain links TRBV4-2 with TRBJ2-1; 9 positions match TRBD1. The CDR3 spans 18 residues. CDR1 and CDR2 (germline): LGHNA, YNFKEQ. V dropped 1 base and J dropped 8; count of bases not matched to a gene: 15. The CDR3 loop is CASSQVYGQGTFRDEQFF. For the CDR3, the DNA is TGTGCCAGCAGCCAAGTCTATGGACAGGGGACATTTCGCGATGAGCAGTTCTTC.

In DNA form, the CDR3 reads TGTGCCACCAGCTGGACAGTCACCGGGGCCGGGGAGCTGTTTTTT. Amino acids: CATSWTVTGAGELFF. The chain has TRBV15 and TRBJ2-2, with D tentatively TRBD1 (6 bases). V was trimmed by 5 bases and J by 6 bases, leaving 16 bases between them. Germline loops: CDR1 LNHNV, CDR2 YYDKDF (reference sequence). The CDR3 is 15 amino acids.

This rearrangement joins TRBV5-1 to TRBJ2-3; no reliable D call. Germline V gene sequence: CDR1 SGHRS, CDR2 YFSETQ. This CDR3 region has 16 residues. The ends were cut back, 0 bases at V and 0 bases at J, with 11 bases in the middle. The CDR3 coding sequence is TGCGCCAGCAGCTTGGCCTTACAGTCTAGCACAGATACGCAGTATTTT. This translates into CASSLALQSSTDTQYF.

The sample holds a few counts of this clone. The chain combines TRBV7-2 with TRBJ2-5, with 10 bases fitting TRBD2. The CDR3 length is 17 residues. V dropped 4 bases and J dropped 2; count of bases not matched to a gene: 10. Germline assignment: CDR1 SGHTA and CDR2 FQGNSA. The CDR3 loop is CASSSPLGLARQETQYF. The DNA of the CDR3 is TGTGCCAGCAGCTCGCCACTGGGACTAGCGCGTCAAGAGACCCAGTACTTC. Supplemented by reference TRBV7-2 and TRBJ2-5, the full variable domain reads GAGVSQSPSNKVTEKGKDVELRCDPISGHTALYWYRQSLGQGLEFLIYFQGNSAPDKSGLPSDRFSAERTGGSVSTLTIQRTQQEDSAVYLCASSSPLGLARQETQYFGPGTRLLVL.

V usage is TRBV6-5 and J usage is TRBJ2-7, with 12 bases fitting TRBD1. The ends lost 5 bases at V and 4 bases at J; junction bases unmatched: 6. Germline V gene sequence: CDR1 MNHEY, CDR2 SVGAGI. CDR3 length equals 15 residues. The CDR3 reads CASSTGTGGYYEQYF. Written as DNA, the CDR3 is TGTGCCAGCAGTACCGGGACAGGGGGCTATTACGAGCAGTACTTC.

The chain couples TRBV10-3 to TRBJ2-7; 11 bases agree with TRBD1. CDR3 length: 16 residues. The ends lost 3 bases at V and 2 bases at J; junction bases unmatched: 6. Germline assignment: CDR1 ENHRY and CDR2 SYGVKD. As DNA, the CDR3 is TGTGCCATCAGTGACCCGGACAGGGGGCTCACCTACGAGCAGTACTTC. Translating gives CAISDPDRGLTYEQYF.

The chain carries TRBV7-9 and TRBJ1-1; D remains ambiguous. CDR3 length: 14 amino acids. Germline CDR1 is SEHNR and CDR2 is FQNEAQ (reference sequence). V lost 5 bases to trimming and J lost 1 base, with 11 bases between them. This CDR3 is CASSPPTANTEAFF. The CDR3 DNA follows: TGTGCCAGCAGCCCACCAACGGCGAACACTGAAGCTTTCTTT.